A single sample is the source of the 11 T cell receptor beta chains below, sequenced in a study of Ad26.COV2.S vaccination and SARS-CoV-2 variants (dated by TCRdb to about 2021). Read against the paper, the sample's time point label means: individuals recovered from natural SARS-CoV-2 infection. Library creation used the immunoSEQ multiplex PCR assay. Imported from immuneACCESS, the table was reduced by TCRdb to in-frame sequences with V and J called. These copies leave out some clones; in studies compared against another copy, an unresolved V gene accounts for under half, and the cause of the remainder is not known. Recorded for this sample are about 87,000 clones; approximately 82% of them occurred a single time. Clones ranked in the top ten supply about 17% of the sample. The sample consisted of peripheral blood, taken after recovery from COVID-19. Receptor source: a human donor who had recovered from COVID-19.

The J gene is TRBJ2-1, the V gene TRBV20-1; D is possibly TRBD2 (6 bases). V lost 3 bases and J 7 bases, leaving 16 bases between the germline ends. The CDR3 consists of 14 residues. The germline V gene has CDR1 DFQATT and CDR2 SNEGSKA (reference sequence). As DNA, the CDR3 is TGCAGTGCTAGTCGGGACTCCCGGCCGAATGAGCAGTTCTTC. Translating gives CSASRDSRPNEQFF.

This sequence joins TRBV5-4 and TRBJ2-1; 8 bases map to TRBD1. The CDR3 runs 16 residues. Germline assignment: CDR1 SGHNT and CDR2 YYREEE (reference sequence). The V and J ends lost 2 bases and 4 bases, in that order; junction bases with no gene match: 8. The CDR3: CASSFGGTGLYNEQFF. For the CDR3, the DNA is TGTGCCAGCAGCTTTGGAGGGACAGGATTGTACAATGAGCAGTTCTTC.

The genes are TRBV28 and TRBJ1-2, with unresolved D. In germline, CDR1 is MDHEN, CDR2 SYDVKM. V shed 7 bases and J shed 6 bases, with 12 bases lying between them. There are 12 residues in the CDR3. CDR3 amino acids: CASIGQTDGYTF. CDR3 coding DNA: TGTGCCAGCATTGGGCAGACGGATGGCTACACCTTC.

The rearrangement joins TRBV5-4 to TRBJ2-1, with D maybe TRBD2 (6 bases). The CDR3 contains 14 residues. V was pared by 3 bases and J by 5 bases, with 12 bases between. Looked up from germline, CDR1 is SGHNT and CDR2 is YYREEE (reference sequence). Written as DNA, the CDR3 is TGTGCCAGCAGCTCAGGTGGGAGGAACAATGAGCAGTTCTTC. This sequence encodes CASSSGGRNNEQFF.

The chain uses TRBV29-1 and TRBJ2-2; D may be TRBD2 (6 bases). The germline V gene has CDR1 SQVTM and CDR2 ANQGSEA. The ends were cut back, 4 bases at V and 3 bases at J, with 12 bases in the middle. The CDR3 sequence is 14 residues long. The CDR3 nucleotides are TGCAGCGTTGCTGGGGGGACGCACACCGGGGAGCTGTTTTTT. It specifies CSVAGGTHTGELFF.

The rearrangement links TRBV7-2 to TRBJ2-1; D is perhaps TRBD2 (6 bases). Trimming cost V 4 bases and J 4 bases, with 17 bases left between them. The V gene's germline CDR1 is SGHTA and CDR2 FQGNSA. The CDR3 is 16 residues long. The CDR3 loop reads CASSSKGERAYNEQFF. The CDR3, as DNA: TGTGCCAGCAGCTCGAAGGGCGAGCGGGCTTACAATGAGCAGTTCTTC.

The rearrangement joins TRBV4-2 to TRBJ2-7; D is unclear. This CDR3 is 11 amino acids long. V was pared by 1 base and J by 6 bases, with 4 bases between. CDR1 is LGHNA, CDR2 YNFKEQ, per germline. The CDR3 loop reads CASSQVSEQYF. The CDR3 coding sequence is TGTGCCAGCAGCCAAGTATCCGAGCAGTACTTC.

The V call is TRBV2, the J call TRBJ2-1, with 13 bases aligning to TRBD2. With 6 bases clipped from V and 7 bases from J, the junction kept 9 bases outside the gene matches. The CDR3 contains 16 residues. From germline, CDR1 is SNHLY and CDR2 FYNNEI. CDR3 DNA: TGTGCCAGCAGCCTAGGAGGGACTAGCGGGGTAAATGAGCAGTTCTTC. As protein: CASSLGGTSGVNEQFF.

CDR3 bases: TGTGCCATCCGACAGGGGGTACGGGACACCGGGGAGCTGTTTTTT. Its protein is CAIRQGVRDTGELFF. The gene calls are TRBV19 and TRBJ2-2; 9 nucleotides match TRBD1. CDR3 length equals 15 residues. Germline V gene sequence: CDR1 LNHDA, CDR2 SQIVND (reference sequence). J gave up 3 bases and V 10 bases, and 9 bases lay outside the gene matches.

V and J are TRBV13 and TRBJ1-6; D remains unclear. CDR3 length equals 12 residues. CDR1 is PRHDT and CDR2 is FYEKMQ in the germline V gene (reference sequence). The germline V and J ends were trimmed by 0 bases and 10 bases, with 4 bases remaining between them. The CDR3 sequence: CASSLGASPLHF. The CDR3 bases are TGTGCCAGCAGCTTAGGGGCGTCACCCCTCCACTTT. The full variable domain, rest sourced from reference TRBV13 and TRBJ1-6, is AAGVIQSPRHLIKEKRETATLKCYPIPRHDTVYWYQQGPGQDPQFLISFYEKMQSDKGSIPDRFSAQQFSDYHSELNMSSLELGDSALYFCASSLGASPLHFGNGTRLTVT.

The chain combines TRBV4-3 with TRBJ2-7, with D perhaps being TRBD1 or TRBD2 (5 bases each). Germline CDR1 LGHNA, CDR2 YSLEER. V lost 0 bases to trimming and J lost 2 bases, with 20 bases between them. The CDR3 runs 18 residues. For the CDR3, the DNA is TGCGCCAGCAGCCAAGACCGAAACACCGCCGGGGCTGCCTACGAGCAGTACTTC. It is translated as CASSQDRNTAGAAYEQYF.